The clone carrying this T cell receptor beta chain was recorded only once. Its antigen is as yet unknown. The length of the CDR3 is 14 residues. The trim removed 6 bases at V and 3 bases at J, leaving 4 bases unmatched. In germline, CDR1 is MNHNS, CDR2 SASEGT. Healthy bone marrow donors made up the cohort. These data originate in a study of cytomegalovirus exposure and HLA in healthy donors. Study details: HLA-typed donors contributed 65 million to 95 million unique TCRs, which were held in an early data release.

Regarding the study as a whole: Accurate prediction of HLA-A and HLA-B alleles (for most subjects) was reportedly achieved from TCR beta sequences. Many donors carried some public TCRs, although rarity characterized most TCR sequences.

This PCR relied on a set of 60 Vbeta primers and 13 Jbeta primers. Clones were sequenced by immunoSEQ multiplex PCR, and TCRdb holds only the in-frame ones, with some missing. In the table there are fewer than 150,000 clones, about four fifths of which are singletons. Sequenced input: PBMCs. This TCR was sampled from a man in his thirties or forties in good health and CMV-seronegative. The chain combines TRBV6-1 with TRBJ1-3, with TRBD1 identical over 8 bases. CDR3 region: CASSKDRVGNTIYF. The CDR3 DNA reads TGTGCCAGCAGCAAGGACAGGGTTGGAAACACCATATATTTT.